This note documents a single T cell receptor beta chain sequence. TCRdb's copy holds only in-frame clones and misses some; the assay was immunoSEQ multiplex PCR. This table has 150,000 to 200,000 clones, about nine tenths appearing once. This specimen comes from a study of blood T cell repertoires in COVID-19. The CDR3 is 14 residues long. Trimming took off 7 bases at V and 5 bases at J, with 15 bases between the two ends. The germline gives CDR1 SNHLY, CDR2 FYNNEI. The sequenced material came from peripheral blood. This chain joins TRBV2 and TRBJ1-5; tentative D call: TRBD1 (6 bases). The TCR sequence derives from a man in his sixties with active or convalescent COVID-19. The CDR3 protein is CASKRDNVHQPQHF. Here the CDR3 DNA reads TGTGCCAGCAAAAGGGACAATGTTCATCAGCCCCAGCATTTT.